The 21 T cell receptor beta chains below all came from one sample that was sequenced in a study of blood T cells in healthy people across ages. Primed by a sample-barcoded 5' primer and a J-beta primer mix, a second PCR proceeded for about 6 to 12 cycles. TCRdb recomputed calls from the 5' RACE reads with MiXCR, one row per CDR3 protein. The sample lists 850,000 to 950,000 distinct CDR3 sequences, 25% to 35% seen once, with approximately 15% in the top ten. The specimen sequenced was blood. The receptors derive from a woman aged 80 or older in good health.

The genes are TRBV6-2 or TRBV6-3 and TRBJ1-2; D possibly corresponds to TRBD1 (5 bases). V was clipped by 6 bases and J by 5 bases, with 25 bases between them. Germline-derived CDR1 and CDR2 are MNHEY and SVGEGT. This CDR3 spans 17 amino acids. The CDR3 loop is CASRTDAGTVGWYGYTF. The CDR3, as DNA: TGTGCCAGCAGAACGGACGCCGGGACGGTGGGGTGGTATGGCTACACCTTC.

As regards this clonotype: At one end the junction does not follow the germline gene, possibly because of a read error. The chain carries TRBV3-1 and TRBJ2-3; D is tentatively TRBD1 or TRBD2 (5 bases each). The germline CDR1 and CDR2 sequences are LGHDT and YNNKEL (reference sequence). The CDR3 sequence is 18 residues long. The CDR3 loop is CASNQWGLPVQGTDTQYF. The CDR3 region has the DNA TGTGCCAGCAACCAATGGGGGTTGCCAGTGCAGGGCACAGATACGCAGTATTTT.

To note about this clonotype: Germline and junction disagree at one end, which may indicate a read error. V gene TRBV6-6 combines with J gene TRBJ1-3, with 7 positions matching TRBD1. This CDR3 contains 16 residues. Germline-derived CDR1 and CDR2 are MNHNY and SVGAGI (reference sequence). As DNA, the CDR3 is TGTGCCGGCAGTTACTCGGAAACAGGGGTCGGAAACACCATATATTTT. As protein: CAGSYSETGVGNTIYF.

V is TRBV7-2 and J is TRBJ1-2; 11 nucleotides match TRBD1. Germline V lookup: CDR1 SGHTA, CDR2 FQGNSA. CDR3 length: 14 amino acids. The V segment lost 5 bases and the J segment 7 bases; nucleotides outside the gene matches: 6. CDR3 sequence reads: CASSRGQGDRGYTF. The CDR3 DNA sequence: TGTGCCAGCAGCCGGGGACAGGGGGATCGTGGCTACACCTTC. Based on the CDR3 plus reference TRBV7-2 and TRBJ1-2, the full variable domain is GAGVSQSPSNKVTEKGKDVELRCDPISGHTALYWYRQSLGQGLEFLIYFQGNSAPDKSGLPSDRFSAERTGGSVSTLTIQRTQQEDSAVYLCASSRGQGDRGYTFGSGTRLTVV.

This clonotype appeared many times. The chain employs TRBV7-2 and TRBJ1-2, with D unclear. V lost 0 bases and J 5 bases, leaving 13 bases between the germline ends. The CDR3 length is 15 residues. The germline CDR1 and CDR2 sequences are SGHTA and FQGNSA. CDR3 sequence (DNA): TGTGCCAGCAGCTTAGCATTCGGACCCAGTTATGGCTACACCTTC. This translates into CASSLAFGPSYGYTF.

This clonotype has just a few counts. The genes are TRBV7-2 and TRBJ2-1, with 10 bases aligning to TRBD1. The CDR3 extends over 14 amino acids. Germline V gene sequence: CDR1 SGHTA, CDR2 FQGNSA. The V segment lost 4 bases and the J segment 4 bases; nucleotides outside the gene matches: 1. CDR3 residues: CASSWDRGYNEQFF. Written as DNA, the CDR3 is TGTGCCAGCAGCTGGGACAGGGGATACAATGAGCAGTTCTTC.

The rearrangement joins TRBV20-1 to TRBJ2-1; TRBD2 aligns across 9 bases. Germline V gene lookup returns CDR1 DFQATT and CDR2 SNEGSKA (reference sequence). With 3 bases clipped from V and 0 bases from J, the junction kept 12 bases outside the gene matches. The CDR3 contains 18 residues. As DNA, the CDR3 is TGCAGTGCTAGGGGGGCTAGCGGGAATTCGAGCTCCTACAATGAGCAGTTCTTC. Translating gives CSARGASGNSSSYNEQFF.

In this sample, this clonotype turned up a few times. The chain combines TRBV15 with TRBJ2-3; D gene uncertain. CDR1 LNHNV and CDR2 YYDKDF come from the germline V gene (reference sequence). CDR3 length equals 13 residues. The ends were cut back, 2 bases at V and 10 bases at J, with 13 bases in the middle. Here the CDR3 DNA reads TGTGCCACCAGCAGAAGAGAGAGTGATGCGCAGTATTTT. Residues: CATSRRESDAQYF. Using reference TRBV15 and TRBJ2-3 for the parts outside the CDR3, the full variable domain is DAMVIQNPRYQVTQFGKPVTLSCSQTLNHNVMYWYQQKSSQAPKLLFHYYDKDFNNEADTPDNFQSRRPNTSFCFLDIRSPGLGDTAMYLCATSRRESDAQYFGPGTRLTVL.

This chain joins TRBV30 and TRBJ2-1, with D possibly TRBD1 on 7 matching bases. The CDR3 consists of 17 residues. Trimming stripped 0 bases from V and 4 bases from J, with 19 bases between. Per germline, CDR1 GTSNPN and CDR2 SVGIG (reference sequence). The CDR3: CAWSVSYGQGGYNEQFF. The CDR3 nucleotides are TGTGCCTGGAGTGTATCGTATGGGCAGGGGGGTTACAATGAGCAGTTCTTC.

The genes are TRBV2 and TRBJ1-5, with D possibly matching TRBD1 (5 bases). This CDR3 is 16 amino acids long. Germline V gene sequence: CDR1 SNHLY, CDR2 FYNNEI. V dropped 6 bases and J dropped 0 bases, with 15 bases sitting between them. The CDR3 spells CASRPGLHNSNQPQHF. The CDR3 DNA reads TGTGCCAGCAGGCCGGGACTGCACAATAGCAATCAGCCCCAGCATTTT.

This clonotype was detected many times. The chain carries TRBV3-1 and TRBJ2-5, with 9 bases matching TRBD2. Germline V gene sequence: CDR1 LGHDT, CDR2 YNNKEL (reference sequence). The length of the CDR3 is 15 residues. Trimming cost V 2 bases and J 5 bases; bases outside gene matches: 6. The DNA for the CDR3 is TGTGCCAGCAGCCAACCTAGCGGGGCGGGGGAGACCCAGTACTTC. Translating gives CASSQPSGAGETQYF.

Comment on this clonotype: A much larger clone lies a single base off, so this may be a read error. The V gene is TRBV7-9, the J gene TRBJ2-4; 7 nucleotides match TRBD2. The J call is in doubt because the DNA end fits TRBJ2-5 better. The CDR3 extends over 15 amino acids. The V gene's germline CDR1 is SEHNR and CDR2 FQNEAQ (reference sequence). CDR3 sequence: CASSLLGGGQETQYF. CDR3 nucleotides: TGTGCCAGCAGCTTATTAGGCGGGGGTCAAGAGACCCAGTACTTC.

This clonotype has ten or more counts. This rearrangement joins TRBV6-2 or TRBV6-3 to TRBJ2-5, with D possibly being TRBD1 or TRBD2 (5 bases each). V lost 2 bases to trimming and J lost 3 bases, with 10 bases between them. CDR3 length: 14 amino acids. The germline V gene has CDR1 MNHEY and CDR2 SVGEGT. The CDR3 region has the DNA TGTGCCAGCAGTTACGGGGGTAACAAAGAGACCCAGTACTTC. Protein sequence: CASSYGGNKETQYF.

This clonotype was seen only once. The CDR3 DNA follows: TGTGCCAGCAGCCAAGCGACGAACACTGAAGCTTTCTTT. Protein: CASSQATNTEAFF. The chain is built from TRBV14 and TRBJ1-1; D is unclear. The CDR3 consists of 13 residues. V lost 1 base and J lost 1, with 4 bases in between. The germline CDR1 and CDR2 sequences are SGHDN and FVKESK.

Concerning this clonotype itself: The junction differs from germline at one of its ends, possibly a read error. V is TRBV6-6 and J is TRBJ2-1; D not certain. Germline assignment: CDR1 MNHNY and CDR2 SVGAGI (reference sequence). The CDR3 covers 13 residues. DNA for the CDR3: TGTGCCAGCAGTCCGAGTGGTGGAAATGGGCAGTTCTTC. Protein product: CASSPSGGNGQFF.

There are many counts of this clonotype. This chain joins TRBV5-1 and TRBJ2-6; D gene unclear. CDR1 is SGHRS and CDR2 is YFSETQ in the germline V gene. With 4 bases removed from V and 2 bases from J, the gap between germline ends came to 7 bases. The CDR3 runs 14 residues. For the CDR3, the DNA is TGCGCCAGCAGCCCCCCAACTGGGGCCAACGTCCTGACTTTC. It translates to CASSPPTGANVLTF.

Many counts were recorded for this clonotype. This chain uses TRBV6-6 with TRBJ1-6; 7 bases are shared with TRBD1. Trimming removed 6 bases from V and 7 bases from J; junction bases left unmatched: 9. The CDR3 totals 15 residues. Germline V gene lookup returns CDR1 MNHNY and CDR2 SVGAGI (reference sequence). This CDR3 reads CASSPTGRGNSPLHF. In nucleotides, the CDR3 is TGTGCCAGCAGCCCCACCGGCAGGGGGAATTCACCCCTCCACTTT.

Notes on this clonotype: Just one base apart from a much larger clone, this may be a read error. V and J are TRBV10-3 and TRBJ1-2; D uncertain. Trimming took 6 bases from V and 0 from J, leaving 8 bases between them. The CDR3 has 13 amino acids. Germline CDR1 is ENHRY and CDR2 is SYGVKD. CDR3 coding DNA: TGTGCCATCAGGGGAGAGCCTAACTATGGCTACACCTTC. Its protein product is CAIRGEPNYGYTF.

This chain uses TRBV12-3 or TRBV12-4 with TRBJ2-3, with 9 bases aligning to TRBD1. The V and J ends lost 5 bases and 13 bases, in that order; junction bases with no gene match: 7. The CDR3 extends over 12 amino acids. The CDR3 here is CASSPPGQGKYF. The CDR3 DNA sequence: TGTGCCAGCAGTCCCCCGGGACAGGGTAAGTATTTT.

The chain uses TRBV20-1 and TRBJ2-7, with TRBD1 as a possible D gene (7 bases). The CDR3 covers 12 residues. Trimming removed 5 bases at V and 6 bases at J, with 14 bases between. Germline V lookup: CDR1 DFQATT, CDR2 SNEGSKA (reference sequence). The DNA for the CDR3 is TGCAGTGCTGGACTACAGGGGCCCGAGCAGTACTTC. Translating gives CSAGLQGPEQYF.

This clonotype appeared many times. V usage is TRBV28 and J usage is TRBJ2-5, with 7 bases lining up with TRBD2. The CDR3 consists of 14 residues. Germline-derived CDR1 and CDR2 are MDHEN and SYDVKM. Unmatched junction bases numbered 6, after V lost 7 bases and J lost 1 base. CDR3 DNA: TGTGCCAGCATCAGAGCGGGGTTCCAAGAGACCCAGTACTTC. Translated: CASIRAGFQETQYF.